Listed here is a single T cell receptor beta chain. The target antigen is unknown. Clones were read by immunoSEQ multiplex PCR, and TCRdb kept only the in-frame ones, dropping some. The sample shows about 38,000 clones, 89% of them seen only once. These data belong to a study of OX40 agonist ivuxolimab in advanced cancers. Study-wide results and caveats: Relative to CD4+ cells, CD8+ T cells on average had more expanded clones.

Autoimmune disease history or systemic immunosuppression was exclusionary. Peripheral blood came from all dose cohorts at three timepoints. The sample was CD4+ or CD8+ T cells sorted from blood, taken in a trial of the OX40 agonist ivuxolimab. The TCR comes from an adult with an advanced solid tumor such as melanoma, head and neck, liver or kidney cancer.

CDR3 loop: CAISESETPNTGELFF. The CDR3, as DNA: TGTGCCATCAGTGAGTCTGAGACACCCAACACCGGGGAGCTGTTTTTT. This sequence joins TRBV10-3 and TRBJ2-2; D is unclear. The CDR3 consists of 16 residues. Looked up from germline, CDR1 is ENHRY and CDR2 is SYGVKD. Trimming pared 0 bases from V and 2 bases from J, leaving 10 bases between.